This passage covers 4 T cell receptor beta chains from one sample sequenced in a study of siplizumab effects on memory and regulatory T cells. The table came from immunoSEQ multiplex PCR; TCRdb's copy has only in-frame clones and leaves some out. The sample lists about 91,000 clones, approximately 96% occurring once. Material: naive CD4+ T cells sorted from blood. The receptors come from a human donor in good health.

The CDR3 region has the DNA TGTGCCAGCAGCCCGAGGTGGGAGCATGAGCAGTTCTTC. Translation gives CASSPRWEHEQFF. This chain joins TRBV6-6 and TRBJ2-1; TRBD2 might be the D (5 bases). This CDR3 has 13 amino acids. The V gene lost 6 bases and the J gene lost 8 bases, with 14 bases spanning the gap. CDR1 is MNHNY and CDR2 is SVGAGI in the germline V gene (reference sequence).

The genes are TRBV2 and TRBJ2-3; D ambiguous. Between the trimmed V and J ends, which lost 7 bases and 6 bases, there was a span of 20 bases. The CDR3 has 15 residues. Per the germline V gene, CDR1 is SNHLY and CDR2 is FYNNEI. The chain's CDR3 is CASNPTHPLVDTQYF. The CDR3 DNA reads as TGTGCCAGCAACCCGACCCATCCTTTGGTTGATACGCAGTATTTT.

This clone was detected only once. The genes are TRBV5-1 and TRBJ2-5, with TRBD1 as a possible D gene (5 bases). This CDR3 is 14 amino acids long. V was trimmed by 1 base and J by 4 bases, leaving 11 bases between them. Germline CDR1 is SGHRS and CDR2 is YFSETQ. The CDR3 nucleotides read TGCGCCAGCAGCTTGTTCCAGGGCCTAGAGACCCAGTACTTC. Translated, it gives CASSLFQGLETQYF.

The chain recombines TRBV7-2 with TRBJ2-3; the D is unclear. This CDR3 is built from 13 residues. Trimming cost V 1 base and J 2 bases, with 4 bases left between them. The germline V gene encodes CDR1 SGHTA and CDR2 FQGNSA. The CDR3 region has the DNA TGTGCCAGCAGCTTAGAAACCACAGATACGCAGTATTTT. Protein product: CASSLETTDTQYF.